The 13 T cell receptor beta chains listed next were all sequenced from one sample in a study of blood T cell repertoires in COVID-19. Produced via immunoSEQ multiplex PCR; TCRdb's table is partial and in-frame only. This repertoire shows 200,000 to 250,000 clones, around 80% found once; its top ten account for over 7%. The source material was peripheral blood. These receptors all come from a woman in her seventies with acute or convalescent COVID-19.

J is TRBJ2-2 and V is TRBV5-6; 12 positions match TRBD2. CDR3 size: 16 residues. J lost 5 bases, V lost 3 bases, and 5 bases had no gene match. Per the germline V gene, CDR1 is SGHDT and CDR2 is YYEEEE. DNA of the CDR3: TGTGCCAGCAGCTCACTAGGGACTAGCGGGACCGGGGAGCTGTTTTTT. Protein product: CASSSLGTSGTGELFF. The full variable domain, with the rest looked up from reference TRBV5-6 and TRBJ2-2, is DAGVTQSPTHLIKTRGQQVTLRCSPKSGHDTVSWYQQALGQGPQFIFQYYEEEERQRGNFPDRFSGHQFPNYSSELNVNALLLGDSALYLCASSSLGTSGTGELFFGEGSRLTVL.

The chain employs TRBV6-5 and TRBJ1-6; unclear D gene. The V gene lost 6 bases and the J gene lost 9 bases, with 18 bases spanning the gap. The CDR3 contains 15 residues. Germline lookup yields CDR1 MNHEY and CDR2 SVGAGI. DNA for the CDR3: TGTGCCAGCAGAGGAGGGTTTTTAGTGGGTTCACCCCTCCACTTT. Its translation is CASRGGFLVGSPLHF.

The chain recombines TRBV9 with TRBJ2-3; a possible D gene is TRBD2 (5 bases). Germline CDR1 and CDR2: SGDLS and YYNGEE. This CDR3 has 15 amino acids. V was shortened by 0 bases and J by 7 bases, with 15 bases between the two germline ends. This CDR3 reads CASSVGVLRGNTQYF. The DNA of the CDR3 is TGTGCCAGCAGCGTAGGGGTGCTACGGGGAAATACGCAGTATTTT. Full variable domain (rest looked up from reference TRBV9 and TRBJ2-3): DSGVTQTPKHLITATGQRVTLRCSPRSGDLSVYWYQQSLDQGLQFLIQYYNGEERAKGNILERFSAQQFPDLHSELNLSSLELGDSALYFCASSVGVLRGNTQYFGPGTRLTVL.

The chain carries TRBV6-5 and TRBJ2-3, with TRBD1 identical over 8 bases. V was clipped by 7 bases and J by 3 bases; unmatched bases: 6. This CDR3 region has 14 residues. The germline CDR1 and CDR2 sequences are MNHEY and SVGAGI. CDR3 coding DNA: TGTGCCAGCATCGCTGGGACAGGAACAGATACGCAGTATTTT. Encoded protein: CASIAGTGTDTQYF.

This clone was detected only once. The rearrangement uses TRBV7-8 and TRBJ1-2, with TRBD1 matching over 7 bases. The CDR3 is 12 amino acids. The V gene's germline CDR1 is SGHVS and CDR2 FQNEAQ. Germline trimming cut 5 bases from V and 6 bases from J; bases unmatched to any gene: 3. CDR3: CASSRQGDGYTF. The CDR3 coding sequence is TGTGCCAGCAGCCGCCAGGGGGATGGCTACACCTTC.

The J gene is TRBJ2-7, the V gene TRBV21-1; the D call in the table, TRBD1, was not verified against the DNA. TRBV21-1 is noted as a pseudogene. The CDR3 is made up of 14 amino acids. The CDR3 is CASSSRDTDYEQYF. DNA for the CDR3: TGTGCCAGCAGCAGCCGGGACACCGACTACGAGCAGTACTTC.

The V gene is TRBV5-6, the J gene TRBJ2-5; a possible D gene is TRBD1 (7 bases). Trimming stripped 0 bases from V and 2 bases from J, with 11 bases between. Germline assignment: CDR1 SGHDT and CDR2 YYEEEE. The CDR3 has 15 residues. The CDR3 loop is CASSLGRGQQETQYF. CDR3 DNA: TGTGCCAGCAGCTTGGGGAGGGGACAGCAAGAGACCCAGTACTTC.

The chain employs TRBV2 and TRBJ2-7, with TRBD1 identical over 8 bases. The V gene's germline CDR1 is SNHLY and CDR2 FYNNEI. The CDR3 contains 17 residues. V was clipped by 6 bases and J by 2 bases; unmatched bases: 15. CDR3 loop: CASSPEFDRGFTYEQYF. The CDR3 DNA follows: TGTGCCAGCAGCCCCGAGTTTGACAGGGGTTTTACCTACGAGCAGTACTTC.

This clone has a handful of counts. The chain uses TRBV5-6 and TRBJ1-2; D remains unclear. The CDR3 spans 14 residues. CDR1 and CDR2 from the germline V gene are SGHDT and YYEEEE. V lost 1 base and J 8 bases, leaving 15 bases between the germline ends. The CDR3 protein is CASSLWPAARGYTF. The DNA for the CDR3 is TGTGCCAGCAGCTTGTGGCCCGCCGCGAGGGGCTACACCTTC.

This clone has just a few counts. This chain uses TRBV2 with TRBJ1-1; a possible D gene is TRBD1 (5 bases). V shed 6 bases and J shed 1 base, with 9 bases lying between them. The CDR3 runs to 13 residues. CDR1 is SNHLY and CDR2 is FYNNEI in the germline V gene. The CDR3 DNA follows: TGTGCCAGCAGCAGGGAAGGGAACACTGAAGCTTTCTTT. Translating gives CASSREGNTEAFF.

This clone was seen a few times. J is TRBJ2-5 and V is TRBV2, with 16 bases that match TRBD2. The germline V gene has CDR1 SNHLY and CDR2 FYNNEI. This CDR3 spans 17 amino acids. V trimming: 6 bases; J trimming: 5 bases; junction bases outside the gene matches: 9. CDR3 DNA: TGTGCCAGCAGCCCCGGGACTAGCGGGGGGGCCCTGGAGACCCAGTACTTC. This codes for CASSPGTSGGALETQYF.

The chain is built from TRBV28 and TRBJ1-1, with 12 bases identical to TRBD1. The CDR3 runs to 15 residues. Losses at the gene ends were 4 bases for V and 8 bases for J; bases not matched to a gene: 8. Looked up from germline, CDR1 is MDHEN and CDR2 is SYDVKM. CDR3 sequence (DNA): TGTGCCAGCAGTTCGACCGGGACAGGGGGCAGGGAAGCTTTCTTT. This sequence encodes CASSSTGTGGREAFF.

The V gene is TRBV27, the J gene TRBJ2-7, with 7 bases matching TRBD1. The germline V gene has CDR1 MNHEY and CDR2 SMNVEV (reference sequence). V trimming: 5 bases; J trimming: 4 bases; junction bases outside the gene matches: 11. CDR3 length: 15 residues. CDR3 sequence: CASSPHPGGEYEQYF. The CDR3 bases are TGTGCCAGCAGTCCGCACCCAGGGGGAGAGTACGAGCAGTACTTC.